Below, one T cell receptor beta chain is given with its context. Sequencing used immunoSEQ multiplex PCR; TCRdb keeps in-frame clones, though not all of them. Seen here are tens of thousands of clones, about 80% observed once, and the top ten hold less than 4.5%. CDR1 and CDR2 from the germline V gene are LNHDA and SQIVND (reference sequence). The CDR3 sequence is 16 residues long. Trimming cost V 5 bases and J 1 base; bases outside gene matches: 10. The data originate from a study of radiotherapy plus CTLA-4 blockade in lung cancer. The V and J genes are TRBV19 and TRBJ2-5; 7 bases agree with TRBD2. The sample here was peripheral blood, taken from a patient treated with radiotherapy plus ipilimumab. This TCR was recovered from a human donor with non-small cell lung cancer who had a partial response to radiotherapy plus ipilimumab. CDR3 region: CASSVKSGGVQETQYF. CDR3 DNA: TGTGCCAGTAGTGTGAAGTCGGGGGGAGTCCAAGAGACCCAGTACTTC.